The subject of this entry is one T cell receptor (beta chain). In the original analysis: Scientists estimated how many nucleated cells there were by amplifying reference gene primers. TCRdb's copy holds only in-frame clones and misses some; the assay was immunoSEQ multiplex PCR. The V and J calls and clone size were taken over from that table, and D and trimming were inferred from the DNA. The data show over 90,000 clones, with 81% seen just once and around 27% held by the top ten. The sample is drawn from a study of blood T cell repertoires in COVID-19. Study-wide context: The United States, Italy and Spain were the sources of the acute and convalescent COVID-19 samples.

The CDR3 covers 14 residues. Looked up from germline, CDR1 is SGHVS and CDR2 is FQNEAQ. V was clipped by 3 bases and J by 6 bases; unmatched bases: 6. This TCR came from a man older than 75 with active or convalescent COVID-19. The J gene is TRBJ2-7, the V gene TRBV7-8, with TRBD1 identical over 9 bases. Sequenced sample: peripheral blood. CDR3 residues: CASSFRDRAGEQYF. CDR3 nucleotide sequence: TGTGCCAGCAGCTTCCGGGACAGGGCAGGCGAGCAGTACTTC. Together with reference TRBV7-8 and TRBJ2-7, the CDR3 gives the full variable domain: GAGVSQSPRYKVAKRGQDVALRCDPISGHVSLFWYQQALGQGPEFLTYFQNEAQLDKSGLPSDRFFAERPEGSVSTLKIQRTQQEDSAVYLCASSFRDRAGEQYFGPGTRLTVT.